These 20 T cell receptor beta chains were all obtained from the same sample, sequenced in a study of regulatory T cells in long-lasting Graves disease. The time point is: newly diagnosed GD, antithyroid drugs for less than 3 months. PBMC-derived RNA was used for the TCR library. In building TCR beta libraries, iRepertoire HTBI primers were used together with Arm-PCR of CDR3 regions. One entry per CDR3 protein results from TCRdb running MiXCR on the multiplex PCR reads. The sample includes 300,000 to 400,000 distinct CDR3 sequences, approximately 16% of them seen just once. The sample was also linked to a second study, of T cells in Graves' hyperthyroidism and ophthalmopathy.

This sample comprised peripheral blood mononuclear cells (PBMCs), obtained at new diagnosis, from a patient treated with antithyroid drugs. These receptors all come from a man aged 35-49 years with Graves disease.

This clonotype was observed at least ten times. This chain uses TRBV28 with TRBJ2-1; 9 bases are shared with TRBD1. CDR3 length equals 12 residues. Germline V gene lookup returns CDR1 MDHEN and CDR2 SYDVKM. Germline trimming cut 6 bases from V and 7 bases from J; bases unmatched to any gene: 1. The chain's CDR3 is CASSGQGNEQFF. CDR3 nucleotides: TGTGCCAGCAGCGGACAGGGGAATGAGCAGTTCTTC.

The rearrangement links TRBV6-2 or TRBV6-3 to TRBJ2-1; TRBD1 matches 7 bases. The CDR3 has 13 residues. Germline V CDR1 and CDR2: MNHEY, SVGEGT. The V and J ends lost 1 base and 7 bases, in that order; junction bases with no gene match: 1. The CDR3 loop reads CASSYLTGNEQFF. The CDR3 bases are TGTGCCAGCAGTTACTTGACAGGGAATGAGCAGTTCTTC.

At least ten counts were recorded for this clonotype. The chain has TRBV6-5 and TRBJ1-1; D is unresolved. The V gene lost 4 bases and the J gene lost 0 bases, with 12 bases spanning the gap. CDR1 is MNHEY and CDR2 is SVGAGI in the germline V gene. This CDR3 region has 15 residues. CDR3 sequence: CASSSPARMNTEAFF. In DNA, the CDR3 is TGTGCCAGCAGTTCCCCAGCGAGGATGAACACTGAAGCTTTCTTT.

This clonotype occurred many times. The chain employs TRBV29-1 and TRBJ2-3; 13 nucleotides line up with TRBD2. J lost 0 bases, V lost 5 bases, and 8 bases had no gene match. Per germline, CDR1 SQVTM and CDR2 ANQGSEA. The CDR3 covers 17 residues. CDR3 nucleotides: TGCAGCGTTCGTGGACTAGCGGGGGTTACTAGCACAGATACGCAGTATTTT. Its translation: CSVRGLAGVTSTDTQYF.

This clonotype came up many times. The CDR3 protein is CASSPVAGELFF. In nucleotides, the CDR3 is TGTGCCAGCTCACCGGTTGCGGGGGAGCTGTTTTTT. The chain couples TRBV18 to TRBJ2-2; D not resolved. The germline V gene encodes CDR1 KGHSH and CDR2 LQKENI. The V and J ends lost 3 bases and 8 bases respectively, with 7 bases between them. The CDR3 has 12 residues.

This clonotype showed up just a few times. V and J are TRBV20-1 and TRBJ2-1, with D unclear. Germline V lookup: CDR1 DFQATT, CDR2 SNEGSKA (reference sequence). The CDR3 totals 18 residues. The germline V and J ends were trimmed by 5 bases and 3 bases, with 26 bases remaining between them. The CDR3 is CSAPQPSSSAFYYNEQFF. CDR3 DNA: TGCAGTGCTCCCCAGCCCTCGTCTTCAGCCTTTTACTACAATGAGCAGTTCTTC.

The V call is TRBV7-9, the J call TRBJ2-7; D unresolved. The germline gives CDR1 SEHNR, CDR2 FQNEAQ (reference sequence). The V and J ends lost 0 bases and 1 base respectively, with 10 bases between them. This CDR3 has 15 amino acids. CDR3 sequence: CASSLAQGRSYEQYF. The CDR3 DNA is TGTGCCAGCAGCTTAGCGCAAGGCAGATCCTACGAGCAGTACTTC.

This chain joins TRBV2 and TRBJ2-7, with D perhaps matching TRBD1 (7 bases). The CDR3 sequence is 14 residues long. Germline values: CDR1 SNHLY, CDR2 FYNNEI. With 4 bases removed from V and 3 bases from J, the gap between germline ends came to 13 bases. As DNA, the CDR3 is TGTGCCAGCAGTGGGCAGGGGGACTTCTACGAGCAGTACTTC. Translated, it gives CASSGQGDFYEQYF.

The rearrangement uses TRBV6-2 or TRBV6-3 and TRBJ2-7; 10 nucleotides agree with TRBD1. The junction had 11 bases not matched to a gene; V was cut back by 5 bases and J by 7 bases. The CDR3 contains 15 residues. The germline CDR1 and CDR2 sequences are MNHEY and SVGEGT. The CDR3 region is CASSGWTGGLVEQYF. The CDR3 nucleotides are TGTGCCAGCAGTGGATGGACAGGGGGACTAGTAGAGCAGTACTTC.

This clonotype has just a few counts. The V gene is TRBV4-1, the J gene TRBJ1-1; possible D gene TRBD1, 5 bases. In germline, CDR1 is MGHRA, CDR2 YSYEKL. Trimming took 4 bases from V and 9 from J, leaving 21 bases between them. The length of the CDR3 is 15 residues. CDR3 nucleotides: TGCGCCAGCAGCCCCGGGCTCTTCGGGGGGTGGCAAGCTTTCTTT. Translation gives CASSPGLFGGWQAFF.

The gene calls are TRBV4-2 and TRBJ2-3; D call uncertain. The germline V gene encodes CDR1 LGHNA and CDR2 YNFKEQ. The CDR3 consists of 13 residues. V was shortened by 0 bases and J by 4 bases, with 5 bases between the two germline ends. CDR3 sequence reads: CASSQERSDTQYF. The CDR3 region has the DNA TGTGCCAGCAGCCAAGAGAGGTCAGATACGCAGTATTTT.

Ten or more counts support this clonotype. V usage is TRBV30 and J usage is TRBJ2-3; perhaps D is TRBD1 or TRBD2 (5 bases each). Trimming removed 0 bases from V and 6 bases from J, with 16 bases in between. CDR1 is GTSNPN and CDR2 is SVGIG in the germline V gene (reference sequence). The CDR3 totals 15 residues. CDR3 region: CAWSVRGVSWDTQYF. CDR3 DNA: TGTGCCTGGAGTGTACGAGGGGTTTCCTGGGATACGCAGTATTTT.

As for this clonotype: This may be a read error: a much more frequent sequence differs by one nucleotide. The chain links TRBV4-3 to TRBJ2-7; D gene ambiguous. The CDR3 consists of 17 residues. CDR1 and CDR2 (germline): LGHNA, YSLEER. Trimming removed 6 bases from V and 6 bases from J, with 27 bases in between. CDR3 coding DNA: TGCGCCAGCAGTCGAACGTTTTTTGGCGGCTCCCCAGGCGAGCAGTACTTC. As protein: CASSRTFFGGSPGEQYF.

The table lists this clonotype with many counts. This chain connects TRBV2 to TRBJ2-1; a weak D match, TRBD2 (6 bases). The CDR3 runs to 13 residues. The V end was cut by 4 bases, the J end by 7 bases, with 11 bases between. Germline loops: CDR1 SNHLY, CDR2 FYNNEI. The CDR3 sequence: CASSGDSGNEQFF. The CDR3 coding sequence is TGTGCCAGCAGTGGGGATAGCGGTAATGAGCAGTTCTTC.

At least ten counts were recorded for this clonotype. CDR3 loop: CASSLAWTGDSPLHF. CDR3 sequence (DNA): TGTGCCAGCAGTTTAGCCTGGACAGGGGACTCACCCCTCCACTTT. The chain combines TRBV27 with TRBJ1-6, with 9 bases fitting TRBD1. V gave up 2 bases and J gave up 10 bases; unmatched junction bases: 6. CDR3 size: 15 residues. Germline CDR1 MNHEY, CDR2 SMNVEV (reference sequence).

This clonotype was picked up many times. V and J are TRBV7-2 and TRBJ2-1; D gene unclear. The CDR3 totals 12 residues. CDR1 and CDR2 (germline): SGHTA, FQGNSA. Between the trimmed V and J ends, which lost 5 bases and 12 bases, there was a span of 14 bases. CDR3 protein: CASSRGPLVQFF. CDR3 coding DNA: TGTGCCAGCAGCCGAGGTCCTCTGGTGCAGTTCTTC.

This rearrangement joins TRBV29-1 to TRBJ2-7, with 9 nucleotides matching TRBD1. The germline CDR1 and CDR2 sequences are SQVTM and ANQGSEA. V dropped 5 bases and J dropped 2; count of bases not matched to a gene: 4. The CDR3 is 13 residues long. CDR3 loop: CSVRDRETYEQYF. CDR3 coding DNA: TGCAGCGTTCGGGACAGGGAGACCTACGAGCAGTACTTC.

This clonotype has ten or more counts. This chain links TRBV28 with TRBJ2-3, with D possibly TRBD1 on 8 matching bases. Germline V gives CDR1 MDHEN, CDR2 SYDVKM. This CDR3 contains 18 residues. With 4 bases removed from V and 7 bases from J, the gap between germline ends came to 27 bases. CDR3 DNA sequence: TGTGCCAGCAGTTCGACGGGACAGGCTGGGGGGGGGATCTATACGCAGTATTTT. Residues: CASSSTGQAGGGIYTQYF.

This chain uses TRBV15 with TRBJ2-1; tentatively, D is TRBD1 (6 bases). CDR1 and CDR2 from the germline V gene are LNHNV and YYDKDF (reference sequence). The V gene lost 10 bases and the J gene lost 4 bases, with 20 bases spanning the gap. This CDR3 has 15 amino acids. As DNA, the CDR3 is TGTGCCATCCATGGCCCAGGGGAAGCTTACAATGAGCAGTTCTTC. Its protein product is CAIHGPGEAYNEQFF.

This clonotype was observed many times. This chain links TRBV18 with TRBJ2-5; D uncertain. In germline, CDR1 is KGHSH, CDR2 LQKENI. V gave up 0 bases and J gave up 5 bases, with 7 bases separating them. This CDR3 comprises 13 residues. The chain's CDR3 is CASSPPSKETQYF. The CDR3 nucleotides are TGTGCCAGCTCACCACCGAGCAAGGAGACCCAGTACTTC.